The sequence of this TCR beta chain was determined in a study of T cells after yellow fever vaccination. This clonotype came up a few times. There are 16 residues in the CDR3. V was shortened by 3 bases and J by 0 bases, with 12 bases between the two germline ends. Germline V gene data show CDR1 as LNHNV and CDR2 as YYDKDF (reference sequence). TCRdb re-called the 5' RACE reads with MiXCR, one entry per CDR3 protein. This table has 450,000 to 550,000 distinct CDR3 sequences, just over 20% appearing once. The receptor was derived from a man aged 18 to 29 who received the YFV17D yellow fever vaccine. The sample in question was PBMCs, obtained roughly 23 days after the first yellow fever vaccination. The V gene is TRBV15, the J gene TRBJ2-1; the D call may be TRBD1 or TRBD2 (6 bases each). The CDR3 DNA sequence: TGTGCCACCAGCAGGATTACGGGGGCCTCCTACAATGAGCAGTTCTTC. Translation gives CATSRITGASYNEQFF. The variable domain in full, with the rest retrieved from reference TRBV15 and TRBJ2-1, is DAMVIQNPRYQVTQFGKPVTLSCSQTLNHNVMYWYQQKSSQAPKLLFHYYDKDFNNEADTPDNFQSRRPNTSFCFLDIRSPGLGDTAMYLCATSRITGASYNEQFFGPGTRLTVL.